The clone carrying this TCR beta chain was observed many times. The data were obtained in a study of blood T cell repertoires in COVID-19. V lost 9 bases, J lost 7 bases, and 19 bases lay in between. CDR1 is MDHEN and CDR2 is SYDVKM in the germline V gene. The CDR3 is made up of 14 amino acids. Only in-frame clones appear in the TCRdb table, and some are missing; sequencing was by immunoSEQ multiplex PCR. The repertoire holds approximately 140,000 clones, with 70% to 80% as singletons. This TCR was recovered from a man in his sixties with acute or convalescent COVID-19. The chain joins TRBV28 to TRBJ1-5; D possibly corresponds to TRBD1 (5 bases). The sequenced sample consisted of peripheral blood. CDR3 loop: CASMQGTGIQPQHF. The DNA of the CDR3 is TGTGCCAGTATGCAGGGAACCGGAATCCAGCCCCAGCATTTT.